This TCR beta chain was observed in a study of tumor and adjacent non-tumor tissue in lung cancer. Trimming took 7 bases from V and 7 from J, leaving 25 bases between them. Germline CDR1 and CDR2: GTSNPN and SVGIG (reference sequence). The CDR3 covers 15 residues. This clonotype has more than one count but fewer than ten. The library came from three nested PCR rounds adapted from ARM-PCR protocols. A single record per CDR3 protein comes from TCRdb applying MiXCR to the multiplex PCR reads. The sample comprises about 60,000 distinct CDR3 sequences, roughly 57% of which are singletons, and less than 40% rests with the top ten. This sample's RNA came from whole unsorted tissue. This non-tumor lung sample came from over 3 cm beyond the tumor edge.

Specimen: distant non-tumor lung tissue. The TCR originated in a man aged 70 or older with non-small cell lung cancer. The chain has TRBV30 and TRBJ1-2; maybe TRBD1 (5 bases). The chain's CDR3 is CASTPGRGRSGGYTF. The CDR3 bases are TGTGCCTCTACACCCGGGCGGGGCAGATCTGGTGGCTACACCTTC.